This T cell receptor beta chain was observed in a study of spatial heterogeneity in lung cancer. Study-wide background: Detected beta-chain sequences consistently exceeded alpha-chain sequences. Points from the study as a whole: Among blood samples, ubiquitous expanded tumor TCRs appeared more at resection than at follow-up.

Every individual TCR cDNA molecule carried its own unique molecular identifier, which allowed correction of PCR and sequencing errors. TCRdb recomputed calls from the 5' RACE reads with MiXCR, one row per CDR3 protein. The data contain 15,000 to 20,000 distinct CDR3 sequences, 20% to 25% of them seen just once; the ten biggest clones take up over 15%. This clonotype was counted at least ten times. The antigen is not known. Time point described: sample taken at primary tumor resection. The authors sequenced whole RNA from tumor, nontumor lung or frozen PBMC without sorting. The donor group consisted of 55 to 85 patients who had untreated, early-stage non-small cell lung cancer. The TCR was taken from a female donor with early-stage non-small cell lung cancer. The sample consisted of PBMCs, taken at surgery.

The CDR3 region has the DNA TGCAGCGTTGACGGGACAGGGGATACAGATACGCAGTATTTT. This codes for CSVDGTGDTDTQYF. V and J are TRBV29-1 and TRBJ2-3; 10 positions match TRBD1. V lost 3 bases, J lost 3 bases, and 3 bases stayed unmatched. Germline lookup yields CDR1 SQVTM and CDR2 ANQGSEA. The CDR3 is made up of 14 amino acids.